Below, 27 T cell receptor beta chains from the same sample are listed, as sequenced in a study of PD-1 blockade in classical Hodgkin lymphoma. The sample's time point: cycle 4 day 1 (C4D1), after more than five weeks of nivolumab. Relapses following autologous stem cell transplantation were seen in all patients, with brentuximab vedotin exposure varying. Investigators isolated CD4+ T cells from thawed PBMCs through magnetic negative selection. Profiled with immunoSEQ multiplex PCR; TCRdb holds only in-frame clones, not every one. The repertoire has under 25,000 clones, approximately 68% of them found once; the top ten carry less than 1.5%. Sample: CD4+ T cells from blood, taken before the fourth cycle of nivolumab. The receptors derive from a human donor with classical Hodgkin lymphoma.

This chain connects TRBV6-1 to TRBJ2-7, with 10 bases fitting TRBD1. The CDR3 sequence is 14 residues long. V gave up 6 bases and J gave up 4 bases; unmatched junction bases: 6. Germline loops: CDR1 MNHNS, CDR2 SASEGT. In nucleotides, the CDR3 is TGTGCCAGCAGGCCGGGACAGGGGTCGTACGAGCAGTACTTC. Translation gives CASRPGQGSYEQYF.

V gene TRBV9 combines with J gene TRBJ2-7, with TRBD2 identical over 7 bases. Germline V CDR1 and CDR2: SGDLS, YYNGEE. The CDR3 has 14 amino acids. V trimming: 6 bases; J trimming: 4 bases; junction bases outside the gene matches: 10. The CDR3 DNA reads TGTGCCAGCACCGTGGGTCCTAGCGGATACGAGCAGTACTTC. Its translation is CASTVGPSGYEQYF.

This chain uses TRBV29-1 with TRBJ1-6; 8 bases match TRBD1. Germline CDR1 and CDR2: SQVTM and ANQGSEA. CDR3 length: 14 amino acids. The CDR3 loop is CSDIRDRHNSPLHF. CDR3 bases: TGCAGTGATATCCGGGACAGGCATAATTCACCCCTCCACTTT.

The chain carries TRBV5-6 and TRBJ2-7; unclear D gene. Germline CDR1 reads SGHDT; CDR2 reads YYEEEE. V was clipped by 6 bases and J by 4 bases, with 11 bases between them. CDR3 length equals 12 residues. The CDR3 DNA reads TGTGCCAGCACCTACGTGGGTTACGAGCAGTACTTC. It is translated as CASTYVGYEQYF.

The V and J genes are TRBV30 and TRBJ2-1; D might be TRBD2 (7 bases). CDR1 is GTSNPN, CDR2 SVGIG, per germline (reference sequence). The CDR3 length is 16 residues. V was trimmed by 3 bases and J by 4 bases, leaving 19 bases between them. DNA of the CDR3: TGTGCCTGGAGCCCCAAACTGGCGGGGGCGTACAATGAGCAGTTCTTC. It is translated as CAWSPKLAGAYNEQFF.

The J gene is TRBJ1-3, the V gene TRBV4-3; 7 nucleotides agree with TRBD1. V dropped 4 bases and J dropped 1; count of bases not matched to a gene: 13. From germline, CDR1 is LGHNA and CDR2 YSLEER. This CDR3 spans 18 amino acids. The CDR3 sequence is CASSRRQGFSLSGNTIYF. In DNA, the CDR3 is TGCGCCAGCAGCCGTCGACAGGGATTTTCTCTATCTGGAAACACCATATATTTT.

The chain is built from TRBV19 and TRBJ1-5; tentative D call: TRBD1 (6 bases). Between the trimmed V and J ends, which lost 7 bases and 3 bases, there was a span of 16 bases. There are 15 residues in the CDR3. Germline lookup yields CDR1 LNHDA and CDR2 SQIVND (reference sequence). CDR3 DNA sequence: TGTGCCAGTAAGGAGGGGGGAGGGGACAATCAGCCCCAGCATTTT. It codes for CASKEGGGDNQPQHF. Full variable domain (missing parts from reference TRBV19 and TRBJ1-5): DGGITQSPKYLFRKEGQNVTLSCEQNLNHDAMYWYRQDPGQGLRLIYYSQIVNDFQKGDIAEGYSVSREKKESFPLTVTSAQKNPTAFYLCASKEGGGDNQPQHFGDGTRLSIL.

V and J are TRBV10-3 and TRBJ1-3; TRBD1 might be the D (5 bases). The V end was cut by 4 bases, the J end by 3 bases, with 10 bases between. The CDR3 contains 14 residues. Germline V gene data show CDR1 as ENHRY and CDR2 as SYGVKD. The CDR3, as DNA: TGTGCCATCAGTGCGGGGACGTTTGGAAACACCATATATTTT. Translating gives CAISAGTFGNTIYF.

The chain joins TRBV27 to TRBJ1-1; 12 positions match TRBD1. The V and J ends lost 6 bases and 6 bases, in that order; junction bases with no gene match: 11. Germline V gene data show CDR1 as MNHEY and CDR2 as SMNVEV (reference sequence). CDR3 length: 16 residues. The CDR3 loop is CASSPRDRGRLAEAFF. DNA for the CDR3: TGTGCCAGCAGCCCTAGGGACAGGGGGCGATTAGCTGAAGCTTTCTTT.

CDR3 sequence reads: CASSLAPGGIGQETQYF. The CDR3 bases are TGTGCCAGCAGCTTGGCGCCCGGGGGAATTGGCCAAGAGACCCAGTACTTC. The rearrangement links TRBV7-2 to TRBJ2-5; tentative D call: TRBD2 (6 bases). Germline CDR1 is SGHTA and CDR2 is FQGNSA. This CDR3 has 17 residues. The ends were cut back, 3 bases at V and 1 base at J, with 18 bases in the middle. Complete variable domain (other parts from reference TRBV7-2 and TRBJ2-5): GAGVSQSPSNKVTEKGKDVELRCDPISGHTALYWYRQSLGQGLEFLIYFQGNSAPDKSGLPSDRFSAERTGGSVSTLTIQRTQQEDSAVYLCASSLAPGGIGQETQYFGPGTRLLVL.

This CDR3 is CASSYGQGRYGYTF. In DNA form, the CDR3 reads TGTGCCAGCAGTTACGGCCAGGGAAGATATGGCTACACCTTC. The rearrangement uses TRBV6-5 and TRBJ1-2, with D possibly matching TRBD1 (5 bases). Per the germline V gene, CDR1 is MNHEY and CDR2 is SVGAGI. This CDR3 contains 14 residues. V lost 2 bases and J lost 5, with 12 bases in between.

The CDR3 region has the DNA TGTGCCAGCAGCACCCGGACAGGGGTGAAAGAGACCCAGTACTTC. Its protein product is CASSTRTGVKETQYF. The chain combines TRBV21-1 with TRBJ2-5; no DNA check was done on the table's D call, TRBD1. TRBV21-1 is deemed a pseudogene. The CDR3 spans 15 residues.

The V gene is TRBV9, the J gene TRBJ2-6, with 7 bases aligning to TRBD2. The CDR3 contains 19 residues. Looked up from germline, CDR1 is SGDLS and CDR2 is YYNGEE. Unmatched junction bases numbered 9, after V lost 0 bases and J lost 0 bases. The CDR3 here is CASSVAVPGRGSGANVLTF. CDR3 bases: TGTGCCAGCAGCGTAGCTGTCCCAGGGAGGGGCTCTGGGGCCAACGTCCTGACTTTC.

V gene TRBV7-2 combines with J gene TRBJ1-5; D not certain. V was cut by 2 bases and J by 3 bases, with 5 bases left in between. Germline lookup yields CDR1 SGHTA and CDR2 FQGNSA. The CDR3 totals 13 residues. This chain's CDR3 is CASSLRDNQPQHF. The CDR3 nucleotides are TGTGCCAGCAGCTTAAGGGACAATCAGCCCCAGCATTTT. The full variable domain, in which reference TRBV7-2 and TRBJ1-5 provide the parts outside the CDR3, is GAGVSQSPSNKVTEKGKDVELRCDPISGHTALYWYRQSLGQGLEFLIYFQGNSAPDKSGLPSDRFSAERTGGSVSTLTIQRTQQEDSAVYLCASSLRDNQPQHFGDGTRLSIL.

This sequence joins TRBV10-3 and TRBJ2-7, with a weak D call TRBD1 (5 bases). V lost 0 bases and J lost 5, with 11 bases in between. CDR1 and CDR2 from the germline V gene are ENHRY and SYGVKD. The CDR3 runs 14 residues. The CDR3 protein is CAISESARANEQYF. CDR3 coding DNA: TGTGCCATCAGTGAGTCGGCCAGGGCCAACGAGCAGTACTTC.

This chain uses TRBV5-4 with TRBJ1-6; D ambiguous. V was trimmed by 4 bases and J by 7 bases, leaving 15 bases between them. Germline V lookup: CDR1 SGHNT, CDR2 YYREEE (reference sequence). The CDR3 length is 15 residues. The CDR3 DNA is TGTGCCAGCAGCCCCACGGAGACCGGAAATTCACCCCTCCACTTT. It is translated as CASSPTETGNSPLHF. The entire variable domain, with the rest obtained from reference TRBV5-4 and TRBJ1-6, is as follows: ETGVTQSPTHLIKTRGQQVTLRCSSQSGHNTVSWYQQALGQGPQFIFQYYREEENGRGNFPPRFSGLQFPNYSSELNVNALELDDSALYLCASSPTETGNSPLHFGNGTRLTVT.

This clone turned up a few times. The rearrangement links TRBV5-1 to TRBJ2-7; unclear D gene. There are 16 residues in the CDR3. CDR1 SGHRS and CDR2 YFSETQ come from the germline V gene. Trimming took off 2 bases at V and 0 bases at J, with 15 bases between the two ends. The CDR3 loop reads CASSFLSTESSYEQYF. CDR3 coding DNA: TGCGCCAGCAGCTTCTTATCGACGGAGAGCTCCTACGAGCAGTACTTC.

In this sample, this clone turned up a few times. The chain couples TRBV7-9 to TRBJ2-2; D call uncertain. V was cut by 6 bases and J by 6 bases, with 11 bases left in between. CDR1 SEHNR and CDR2 FQNEAQ come from the germline V gene (reference sequence). CDR3 length: 13 amino acids. In DNA form, the CDR3 reads TGTGCCAGCAGTGAAGGAAGGTCCGGGGAGCTGTTTTTT. Translation gives CASSEGRSGELFF.

The sample holds a few counts of this clone. The chain joins TRBV10-3 to TRBJ1-1, with D possibly matching TRBD1 (5 bases). V lost 6 bases, J lost 1 base, and 12 bases lay in between. The CDR3 covers 14 residues. Germline-derived CDR1 and CDR2 are ENHRY and SYGVKD. Here the CDR3 DNA reads TGTGCCATCAGCCCCCGGGGGACGAACACTGAAGCTTTCTTT. Translating gives CAISPRGTNTEAFF.

The chain couples TRBV7-3 to TRBJ2-2; 9 positions agree with TRBD1. Germline V CDR1 and CDR2: SGHTA, FQGTGA. Germline trimming cut 3 bases from V and 5 bases from J; bases unmatched to any gene: 16. The CDR3 is 19 amino acids. DNA of the CDR3: TGTGCCAGCAGCTTCCACCCATCCGGACAGGGGACAAGAACCGGGGAGCTGTTTTTT. Encoded protein: CASSFHPSGQGTRTGELFF. The full variable domain, its missing parts supplied by reference TRBV7-3 and TRBJ2-2, is GAGVSQTPSNKVTEKGKYVELRCDPISGHTALYWYRQSLGQGPEFLIYFQGTGAADDSGLPNDRFFAVRPEGSVSTLKIQRTERGDSAVYLCASSFHPSGQGTRTGELFFGEGSRLTVL.

This chain uses TRBV30 with TRBJ2-3, with D possibly called TRBD1 or TRBD2 (5 bases each). The CDR3 is 13 amino acids. Trimming shortened V by 3 bases and J by 3 bases, and 10 bases separated the two germline ends. Germline V lookup: CDR1 GTSNPN, CDR2 SVGIG (reference sequence). CDR3 in amino acids: CAWSRGRTDTQYF. DNA for the CDR3: TGTGCCTGGAGCCGGGGACGAACAGATACGCAGTATTTT.

The chain carries TRBV23-1 and TRBJ1-5; D is unclear. TRBV23-1 is classed as an ORF, of uncertain function. The CDR3 sequence is 14 residues long. V dropped 0 bases and J dropped 6 bases, with 9 bases sitting between them. CDR3 nucleotides: TGCGCCAGCAGTCAATCTCCGGATAGTCAGCCCCAGCATTTT. This codes for CASSQSPDSQPQHF.

The rearrangement joins TRBV2 to TRBJ1-6; TRBD1 might be the D (6 bases). CDR3 size: 14 residues. V dropped 5 bases and J dropped 3 bases, with 8 bases sitting between them. CDR1 is SNHLY and CDR2 is FYNNEI in the germline V gene. The CDR3 spells CASSQQGYNSPLHF. DNA of the CDR3: TGTGCCAGCAGTCAACAGGGCTATAATTCACCCCTCCACTTT.

This clone was seen just once. V and J are TRBV5-1 and TRBJ1-5, with 9 bases lining up with TRBD1. V lost 5 bases to trimming and J lost 7 bases; unmatched junction nucleotides: 7. The CDR3 has 14 residues. CDR1 SGHRS and CDR2 YFSETQ come from the germline V gene. The CDR3 DNA sequence: TGCGCCAGCAGTCCCGGGACAGGGACCCAGCCCCAGCATTTT. This codes for CASSPGTGTQPQHF.

The rearrangement joins TRBV6-5 to TRBJ1-6; D uncertain. V lost 3 bases to trimming and J lost 9 bases, with 6 bases between them. The CDR3 is 12 amino acids. Germline V gene sequence: CDR1 MNHEY, CDR2 SVGAGI. DNA of the CDR3: TGTGCCAGCAGTTATACTGGTTCACCCCTCCACTTT. It yields the protein CASSYTGSPLHF.

This clone has only a few counts. The chain employs TRBV5-8 and TRBJ2-5; 9 bases align to TRBD1. Trimming at V came to 4 bases and at J to 5 bases, leaving 9 bases not matched to a gene. CDR1 and CDR2 from the germline V gene are SGHTS and YDEGEE. CDR3 length: 15 residues. Written as DNA, the CDR3 is TGTGCCAGCAGCGCAGGGGACAGGGATTCGGAGACCCAGTACTTC. This gives the protein CASSAGDRDSETQYF.

The chain links TRBV15 to TRBJ1-1; D uncertain. This CDR3 has 15 residues. The germline V gene has CDR1 LNHNV and CDR2 YYDKDF (reference sequence). V gave up 5 bases and J gave up 5 bases, with 18 bases separating them. CDR3 bases: TGTGCCACCAGCCCACGAGCGGGGTCGGGGACTGAAGCTTTCTTT. This sequence encodes CATSPRAGSGTEAFF.